Following are 7 T cell receptor beta chains from one sample sequenced in a study of shared clonotypes between healthy human individuals. Only CD45RO-negative cells positively selected for CCR7 counted as naive CD8 cells, so terminally differentiated effector memory CD45RA+ cells were excluded. The method was immunoSEQ multiplex PCR; TCRdb's version includes in-frame clones alone and lacks a portion of them. This table has more than 550,000 clones, 92% appearing once. The specimen sequenced was naive CD8+ T cells sorted from blood. Source of these receptors: a man younger than 45 in good health.

This clone was seen once. The chain carries TRBV5-4 and TRBJ2-1, with D perhaps matching TRBD1 or TRBD2 (5 bases each). The germline CDR1 and CDR2 sequences are SGHNT and YYREEE (reference sequence). CDR3 length: 13 amino acids. The V gene lost 4 bases and the J gene lost 7 bases, with 12 bases spanning the gap. The CDR3 nucleotides are TGTGCCAGCAGCAGGGACGCAGCGAATGAGCAGTTCTTC. Protein product: CASSRDAANEQFF.

The chain employs TRBV7-6 and TRBJ2-3; 15 nucleotides match TRBD2. The V gene's germline CDR1 is SGHVS and CDR2 FNYEAQ. V was clipped by 5 bases and J by 5 bases; unmatched bases: 8. The CDR3 is made up of 17 amino acids. The CDR3 DNA sequence: TGTGCCAGCAGCCGTTCAACGGGACTAGCGGGAGGAGATACGCAGTATTTT. It encodes CASSRSTGLAGGDTQYF.

This clone was seen a few times. The chain joins TRBV2 to TRBJ2-4, with 7 positions matching TRBD2. The CDR3 extends over 15 amino acids. The ends lost 0 bases at V and 11 bases at J; junction bases unmatched: 10. Germline V lookup: CDR1 SNHLY, CDR2 FYNNEI. The CDR3 nucleotides are TGTGCCAGCAGTGAAGCGAGGGCTAGCGGTGTTCTTCAGTACTTC. Translating gives CASSEARASGVLQYF. Drawing the rest from reference TRBV2 and TRBJ2-4, the complete variable domain is EPEVTQTPSHQVTQMGQEVILRCVPISNHLYFYWYRQILGQKVEFLVSFYNNEISEKSEIFDDQFSVERPDGSNFTLKIRSTKLEDSAMYFCASSEARASGVLQYFGAGTRLSVL.

The chain recombines TRBV11-2 with TRBJ2-7; the D is unclear. Germline lookup yields CDR1 SGHAT and CDR2 FQNNGV. The CDR3 is 14 amino acids. The germline V and J ends were trimmed by 5 bases and 1 base, with 12 bases remaining between them. CDR3 bases: TGTGCCAGCAGCGACCAACTACGATCCTACGAGCAGTACTTC. It encodes CASSDQLRSYEQYF.

The chain recombines TRBV6-5 with TRBJ2-1; 11 nucleotides align to TRBD1. Germline V lookup: CDR1 MNHEY, CDR2 SVGAGI. The CDR3 has 15 amino acids. Losses at the gene ends were 6 bases for V and 2 bases for J; bases not matched to a gene: 3. CDR3 coding DNA: TGTGCCAGCAGCAGGGACAGGGGGACCTACAATGAGCAGTTCTTC. It is translated as CASSRDRGTYNEQFF.

The chain couples TRBV11-3 to TRBJ2-1, with unresolved D. CDR3 length: 15 residues. CDR1 and CDR2 from the germline V gene are SGHNT and YENEEA. The V end lost 1 base, the J end lost 4 bases, and 11 bases lay between the germline ends. CDR3 DNA sequence: TGTGCCAGCAGCTTAGCCCGGGTTGGGTACAATGAGCAGTTCTTC. The encoded protein is CASSLARVGYNEQFF.

The chain links TRBV28 to TRBJ2-5; no firm D call. V lost 4 bases to trimming and J lost 5 bases, with 14 bases between them. The CDR3 is 14 residues long. Looked up from germline, CDR1 is MDHEN and CDR2 is SYDVKM. CDR3 DNA sequence: TGTGCCAGCAGTTCAAGTTTCATGGAGGAGACCCAGTACTTC. Translation: CASSSSFMEETQYF.